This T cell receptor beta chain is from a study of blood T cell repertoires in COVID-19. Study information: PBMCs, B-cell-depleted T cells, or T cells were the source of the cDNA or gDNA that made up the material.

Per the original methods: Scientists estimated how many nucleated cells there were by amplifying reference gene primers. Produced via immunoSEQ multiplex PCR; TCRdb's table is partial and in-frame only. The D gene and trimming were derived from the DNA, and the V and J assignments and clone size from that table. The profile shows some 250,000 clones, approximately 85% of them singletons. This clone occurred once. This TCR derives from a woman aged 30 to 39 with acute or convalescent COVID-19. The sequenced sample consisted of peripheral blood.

In DNA form, the CDR3 reads TGTGCCAGTAGTATACTCGGCGGAAAAGCAACTAATGAAAAACTGTTTTTT. It yields the protein CASSILGGKATNEKLFF. This chain joins TRBV19 and TRBJ1-4, with no clear D. CDR1 and CDR2 (germline): LNHDA, SQIVND (reference sequence). V was cut by 2 bases and J by 0 bases, with 13 bases left in between. The CDR3 totals 17 residues.